These T cell receptor beta chains were read from a single sample in a study of shared clonotypes between healthy human individuals. Profiling relied on immunoSEQ multiplex PCR, and the TCRdb table lists in-frame clones only, not all of them. The sample gives roughly 2,300,000 clones, less than 95% of which show up once; 0.37% is in the top ten. Source material: naive CD4+ T cells from PBMCs. The receptors stem from a man aged 18 to 35 in good health. Some clones in this sample may be carry-over from other donors' samples. CDR3s include the opening cysteine and the closing phenylalanine or tryptophan. Each record gives: D gene, J gene, V gene, CDR3 protein. The D gene is left open where the match is weak.

d_call: -; j_call: TRBJ1-3; v_call: TRBV6-1; cdr3_aa: CASSESNGVDTIYF
d_call: TRBD2; j_call: TRBJ2-7; v_call: TRBV28; cdr3_aa: CASSRPSGLAREQYF
d_call: -; j_call: TRBJ2-7; v_call: TRBV6-5; cdr3_aa: CASSYGLSSLEQYF
d_call: -; j_call: TRBJ2-7; v_call: TRBV5-1; cdr3_aa: CASSATTGNEQYF
d_call: -; j_call: TRBJ1-5; v_call: TRBV6-1; cdr3_aa: CASRTNQPQHF
d_call: -; j_call: TRBJ1-1; v_call: TRBV6-6; cdr3_aa: CASSYSYSAEAFF
d_call: -; j_call: TRBJ2-2; v_call: TRBV18; cdr3_aa: CASSPPSRTDTGELFF
d_call: -; j_call: TRBJ1-4; v_call: TRBV18; cdr3_aa: CASSPGSLDEKLFF
d_call: TRBD2; j_call: TRBJ2-7; v_call: TRBV30; cdr3_aa: CAWSGGRTSGRAGYYEQYF
d_call: -; j_call: TRBJ1-1; v_call: TRBV28; cdr3_aa: CASSLSGQANTEAFF
d_call: -; j_call: TRBJ1-1; v_call: TRBV28; cdr3_aa: CASSFGGLGGTEAFF
d_call: -; j_call: TRBJ2-3; v_call: TRBV5-1; cdr3_aa: CASSLAGGRSTDTQYF
d_call: -; j_call: TRBJ1-1; v_call: TRBV28; cdr3_aa: CATMDSLNTEAFF
d_call: -; j_call: TRBJ2-3; v_call: TRBV28; cdr3_aa: CASSLTLSGRLLGDTQYF
d_call: -; j_call: TRBJ2-2; v_call: TRBV27; cdr3_aa: CASSLLAGDTGELFF
d_call: -; j_call: TRBJ2-7; v_call: TRBV5-1; cdr3_aa: CASSLGGAFSYEQYF
d_call: -; j_call: TRBJ1-1; v_call: TRBV5-4; cdr3_aa: CASSLGGRDTEAFF
d_call: -; j_call: TRBJ2-3; v_call: TRBV28; cdr3_aa: CASSLRRSRDRTDTQYF
d_call: TRBD1; j_call: TRBJ1-1; v_call: TRBV9; cdr3_aa: CASSKQGGQGPEAFF
d_call: -; j_call: TRBJ2-5; v_call: TRBV7-9; cdr3_aa: CASSLRTVSETQYF
d_call: -; j_call: TRBJ2-7; v_call: TRBV2; cdr3_aa: CASSLEPTAYEQYF
d_call: -; j_call: TRBJ2-2; v_call: TRBV12-5; cdr3_aa: CASGLVQKNTGELFF
d_call: -; j_call: TRBJ2-5; v_call: TRBV5-1; cdr3_aa: CASSLEGAQETQYF
d_call: TRBD2; j_call: TRBJ2-7; v_call: TRBV6-1; cdr3_aa: CASSEALGTITEQYF
d_call: TRBD1; j_call: TRBJ2-2; v_call: TRBV28; cdr3_aa: CASRHPFIGQGATGELFF
d_call: -; j_call: TRBJ2-7; v_call: TRBV7-9; cdr3_aa: CASSLSSRYEQYF
d_call: TRBD2; j_call: TRBJ2-4; v_call: TRBV19; cdr3_aa: CASSIAASGTPVNIQYF
d_call: TRBD1; j_call: TRBJ2-4; v_call: TRBV7-2; cdr3_aa: CASSAGGRAKNIQYF
d_call: TRBD2; j_call: TRBJ2-4; v_call: TRBV19; cdr3_aa: CASSPGLALNIQYF